The rows below give T cell receptor beta chains drawn from one sample of a study of CD8 T cells in Susac syndrome. TCRdb recomputed calls from the immunoSEQ multiplex PCR reads with MiXCR, one row per CDR3 protein. This table holds 190,000 or so distinct CDR3 sequences, more than 90% found once. The specimen sequenced was CD4+ T cells from PBMCs. Receptors were obtained from a human donor with multiple sclerosis. CDR3s include the opening cysteine and the closing phenylalanine or tryptophan. The order of the fields is V gene, D gene, J gene, CDR3 length, CDR3 protein, CDR3 DNA. A D gene is named only where the DNA matches it firmly.

>TRBV5-1|-|TRBJ2-1|13
CASSLAGGNEQFF
TGCGCCAGCAGCTTGGCCGGGGGCAATGAGCAGTTCTTC
>TRBV24-1|-|TRBJ1-2|14
CATSDGPQGYGYTF
TGTGCCACCAGTGATGGGCCCCAAGGCTATGGCTACACCTTC
>TRBV29-1|-|TRBJ1-1|11
CSVSLGTEAFF
TGCAGCGTTTCTCTGGGCACTGAAGCTTTCTTT
>TRBV2|-|TRBJ2-3|12
CASKSATDTQYF
TGTGCCAGCAAGAGTGCTACAGATACGCAGTATTTT
>TRBV29-1|-|TRBJ2-7|15
CSVGSVSGFGYEQYF
TGCAGCGTTGGCTCGGTTTCGGGGTTTGGGTACGAGCAGTACTTC
>TRBV3-1|TRBD1|TRBJ2-1|16
CASSQEGRGPYNEQFF
TGTGCCAGCAGCCAAGAGGGCAGGGGGCCTTACAATGAGCAGTTCTTC
>TRBV20-1|-|TRBJ2-7|12
CSARGGTGEQYF
TGCAGTGCTAGAGGGGGGACGGGGGAGCAGTACTTC
>TRBV29-1|-|TRBJ2-5|14
CSVKPGTRFETQYF
TGCAGCGTAAAACCGGGGACCCGATTCGAGACCCAGTACTTC
>TRBV30|-|TRBJ2-1|15
CAWSMWGPTLGEQFF
TGTGCCTGGAGTATGTGGGGACCAACTCTCGGTGAGCAGTTCTTC
>TRBV20-1|-|TRBJ2-5|13
CSARMGLRETQYF
TGCAGTGCTAGAATGGGGCTTCGGGAGACCCAGTACTTC
>TRBV20-1|TRBD2|TRBJ2-7|14
CSARGRGRAYEQYF
TGCAGTGCTAGAGGTCGGGGGAGGGCCTACGAGCAGTACTTC
>TRBV7-3|-|TRBJ1-1|14
CATEGGQGNTEAFF
TGTGCCACGGAGGGGGGCCAGGGGAACACTGAAGCTTTCTTT
>TRBV20-1|TRBD2|TRBJ2-5|15
CSARDGTSAQETQYF
TGCAGTGCTAGAGATGGAACTAGCGCCCAAGAGACCCAGTACTTC